The sample holds one count of the clone carrying this T cell receptor (beta chain). Its target is not known. The method was immunoSEQ multiplex PCR; TCRdb's version includes in-frame clones alone and lacks a portion of them. Of fewer than 110,000 clones in the sample, around 91% were seen once. The data stem from a study of T cell responses to AZD1222 COVID-19 vaccine. The ends were cut back, 10 bases at V and 6 bases at J, with 20 bases in the middle. From germline, CDR1 is MDHEN and CDR2 SYDVKM. This CDR3 spans 14 amino acids. Broader study findings: The study found Spike-specific TCR breadth and depth rose after two AZD1222 doses.

This TCR was sampled from an adult in good health. The chain recombines TRBV28 with TRBJ2-3; D is undetermined. The source material was peripheral blood, sampled on day 0 of AZD1222 vaccination. CDR3 residues: CATAQNLYWDTQYF. CDR3 coding DNA: TGTGCCACCGCCCAGAACTTATACTGGGATACGCAGTATTTT.